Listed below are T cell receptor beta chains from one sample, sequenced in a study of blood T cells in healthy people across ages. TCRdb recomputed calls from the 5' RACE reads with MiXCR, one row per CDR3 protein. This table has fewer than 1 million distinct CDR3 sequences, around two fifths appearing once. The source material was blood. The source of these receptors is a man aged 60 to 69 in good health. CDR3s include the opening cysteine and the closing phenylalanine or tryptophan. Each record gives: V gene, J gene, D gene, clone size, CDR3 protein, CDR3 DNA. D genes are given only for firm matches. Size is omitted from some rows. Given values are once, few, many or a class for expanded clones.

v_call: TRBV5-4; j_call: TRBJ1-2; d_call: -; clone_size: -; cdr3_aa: CASSSLSGTTLGDYGYTF; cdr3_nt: TGTGCCAGCAGCTCGCTTTCGGGGACCACACTGGGTGACTATGGCTACACCTTC
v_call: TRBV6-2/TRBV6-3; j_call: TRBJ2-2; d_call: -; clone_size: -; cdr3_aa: CASSQDLNTGELFF; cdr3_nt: TGTGCCAGCAGTCAGGACCTAAACACCGGGGAGCTGTTTTTT
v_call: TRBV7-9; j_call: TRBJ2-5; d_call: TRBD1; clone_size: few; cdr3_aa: CASSYGTGTETQYF; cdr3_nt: TGTGCCAGCAGCTATGGGACAGGGACAGAGACCCAGTACTTC
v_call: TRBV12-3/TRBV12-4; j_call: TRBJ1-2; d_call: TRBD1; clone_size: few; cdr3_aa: CASSQTGVYGYTF; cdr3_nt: TGTGCCAGCAGCCAGACAGGGGTCTATGGCTACACCTTC
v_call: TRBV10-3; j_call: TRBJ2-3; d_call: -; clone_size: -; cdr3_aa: CAISGSSTDTQYF; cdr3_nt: TGTGCCATCAGTGGATCTAGCACAGATACGCAGTATTTT
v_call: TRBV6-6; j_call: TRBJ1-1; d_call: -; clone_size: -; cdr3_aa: CASSSGTTEAFF; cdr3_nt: TGTGCCAGCAGTTCGGGCACCACTGAAGCTTTCTTT
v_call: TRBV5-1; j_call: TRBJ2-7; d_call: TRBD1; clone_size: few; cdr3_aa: CASSLTGGIYEQYF; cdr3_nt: TGCGCCAGCAGCTTGACAGGGGGGATATACGAGCAGTACTTC
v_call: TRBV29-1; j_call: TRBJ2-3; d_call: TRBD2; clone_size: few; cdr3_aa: CSAYSGGGTDTQYF; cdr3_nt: TGCAGCGCCTATAGCGGGGGGGGCACAGATACGCAGTATTTT
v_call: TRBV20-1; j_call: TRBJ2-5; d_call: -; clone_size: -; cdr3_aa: CSAGVAGRQETQYF; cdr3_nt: TGCAGTGCAGGGGTGGCAGGGCGACAAGAGACCCAGTACTTC
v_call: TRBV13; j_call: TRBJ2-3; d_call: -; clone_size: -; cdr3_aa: CASSLLGRSGTDTQYF; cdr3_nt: TGTGCCAGCAGCTTACTGGGCAGAAGCGGCACAGATACGCAGTATTTT
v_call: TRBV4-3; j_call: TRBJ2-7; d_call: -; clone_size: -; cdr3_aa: CASSQEVAGYEQYF; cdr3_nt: TGCGCCAGCAGCCAAGAGGTTGCGGGGTACGAGCAGTACTTC
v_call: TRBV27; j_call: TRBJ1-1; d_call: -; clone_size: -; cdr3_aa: CASTPFGPPEAFF; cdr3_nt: TGTGCCAGCACCCCGTTTGGACCGCCTGAAGCTTTCTTT
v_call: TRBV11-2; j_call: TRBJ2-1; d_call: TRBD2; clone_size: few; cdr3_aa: CASSSIAGGSNEQFF; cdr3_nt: TGTGCCAGCAGCTCGATAGCGGGGGGGTCTAATGAGCAGTTCTTC
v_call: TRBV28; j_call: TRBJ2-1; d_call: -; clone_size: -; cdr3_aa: CASSRDLSRTDEQFF; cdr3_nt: TGTGCCAGCAGTAGGGACCTATCCCGGACGGATGAGCAGTTCTTC
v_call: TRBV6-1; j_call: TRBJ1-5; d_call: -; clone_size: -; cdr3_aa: CATGWDISNQPQHF; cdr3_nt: TGTGCCACCGGTTGGGACATAAGCAATCAGCCCCAGCATTTT
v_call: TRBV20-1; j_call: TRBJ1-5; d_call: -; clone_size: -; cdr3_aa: CSARFPGPSNQPQHF; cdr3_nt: TGCAGTGCTAGATTTCCAGGGCCAAGCAATCAGCCCCAGCATTTT
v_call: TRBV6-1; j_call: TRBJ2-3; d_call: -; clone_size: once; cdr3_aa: CASSTSPVQDTQYF; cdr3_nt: TGTGCCAGCAGCACTAGCCCTGTCCAGGATACGCAGTATTTT
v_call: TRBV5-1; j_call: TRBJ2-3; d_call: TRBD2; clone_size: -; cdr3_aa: CASRLAGGIDTQYF; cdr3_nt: TGCGCCAGCAGACTAGCGGGGGGAATAGATACGCAGTATTTT
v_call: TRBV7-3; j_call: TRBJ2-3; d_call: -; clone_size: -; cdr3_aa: CASSLSGASRLEQYF; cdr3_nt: TGTGCCAGCAGCTTAAGCGGGGCTAGTCGGTTGGAACAGTATTTT
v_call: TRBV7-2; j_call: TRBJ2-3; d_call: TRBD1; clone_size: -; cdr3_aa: CASSPGQPATNTQYF; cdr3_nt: TGTGCCAGCAGCCCGGGACAGCCTGCTACAAATACGCAGTATTTT
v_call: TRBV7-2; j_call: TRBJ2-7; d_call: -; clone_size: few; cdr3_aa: CASRPGFPYEQYF; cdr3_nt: TGTGCCAGCAGGCCGGGATTCCCCTACGAGCAGTACTTC
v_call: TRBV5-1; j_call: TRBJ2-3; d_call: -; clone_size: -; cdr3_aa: CASSLASESDTQYF; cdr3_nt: TGCGCCAGCAGCTTGGCAAGTGAGTCCGATACGCAGTATTTT
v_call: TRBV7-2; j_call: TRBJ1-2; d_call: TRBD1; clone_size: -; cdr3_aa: CASREGTVVPYGYTF; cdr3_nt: TGTGCCAGCAGGGAGGGGACAGTTGTCCCCTATGGCTACACCTTC
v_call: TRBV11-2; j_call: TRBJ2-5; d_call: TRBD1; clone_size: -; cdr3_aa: CASRRSTGTAEETQYF; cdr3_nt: TGTGCCAGCAGACGATCCACCGGGACAGCAGAAGAGACCCAGTACTTC
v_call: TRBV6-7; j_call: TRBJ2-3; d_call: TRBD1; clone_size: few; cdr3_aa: CASSYLRDRTTDTQYF; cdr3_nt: TGTGCCAGCAGTTACTTACGGGACAGGACAACAGATACGCAGTATTTT
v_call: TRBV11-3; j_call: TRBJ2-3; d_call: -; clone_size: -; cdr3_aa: CASSQGGLTTDTQYF; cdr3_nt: TGTGCCAGCAGCCAGGGGGGACTAACCACAGATACGCAGTATTTT
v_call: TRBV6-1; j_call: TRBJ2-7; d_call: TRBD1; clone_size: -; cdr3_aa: CASRLDRGAYEQYF; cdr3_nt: TGTGCCAGCAGACTAGACAGGGGGGCCTACGAGCAGTACTTC
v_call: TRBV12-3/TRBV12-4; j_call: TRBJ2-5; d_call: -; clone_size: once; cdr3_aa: CASRRSSGEETQYF; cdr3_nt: TGTGCCAGCAGACGGTCCTCTGGGGAGGAGACCCAGTACTTC
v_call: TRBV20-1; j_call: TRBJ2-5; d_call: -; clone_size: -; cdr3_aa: CSARSNLLGTQYF; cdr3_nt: TGCAGTGCTAGATCTAACCTCCTGGGGACCCAGTACTTC
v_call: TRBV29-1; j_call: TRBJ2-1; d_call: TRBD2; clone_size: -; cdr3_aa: CSVGSGGGSYNEQFF; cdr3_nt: TGCAGCGTTGGAAGCGGGGGGGGCTCCTACAATGAGCAGTTCTTC
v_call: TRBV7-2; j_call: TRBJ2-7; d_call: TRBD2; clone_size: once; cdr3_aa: CASSLELAGNNEQYF; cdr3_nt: TGTGCCAGCAGCTTAGAACTAGCGGGGAACAATGAGCAGTACTTC
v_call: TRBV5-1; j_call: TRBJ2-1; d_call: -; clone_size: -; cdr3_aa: CASSLGSGRGGLDNEQFF; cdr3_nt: TGCGCCAGCAGCTTGGGGTCGGGTCGGGGAGGTTTGGACAATGAGCAGTTCTTC
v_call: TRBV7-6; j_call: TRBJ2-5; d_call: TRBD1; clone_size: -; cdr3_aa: CASSPGQGRTQYF; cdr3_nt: TGTGCCAGCAGCCCAGGACAGGGGAGGACCCAGTACTTC
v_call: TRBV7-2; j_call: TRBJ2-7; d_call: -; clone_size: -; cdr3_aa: CASSPDGSLNYEQYF; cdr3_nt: TGTGCCAGCAGCCCCGACGGTAGCCTCAACTACGAGCAGTACTTC
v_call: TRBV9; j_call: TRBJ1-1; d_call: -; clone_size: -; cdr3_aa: CASSPGDTRNTEAFF; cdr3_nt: TGTGCCAGCAGCCCGGGGGACACAAGAAACACTGAAGCTTTCTTT
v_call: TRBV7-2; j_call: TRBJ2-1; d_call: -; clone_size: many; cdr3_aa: CASSTTDRNNEQFF; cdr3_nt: TGTGCCAGCAGCACCACCGACAGGAACAATGAGCAGTTCTTC
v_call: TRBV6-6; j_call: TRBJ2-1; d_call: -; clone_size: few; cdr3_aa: CASSYGQRSSDEQFF; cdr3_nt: TGTGCCAGCAGTTACGGGCAGAGGAGTTCTGATGAGCAGTTCTTC
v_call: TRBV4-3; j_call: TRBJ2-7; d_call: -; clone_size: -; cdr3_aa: CASSQNLQGTHEQYF; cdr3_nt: TGCGCCAGCAGCCAAAACCTACAAGGGACCCACGAGCAGTACTTC
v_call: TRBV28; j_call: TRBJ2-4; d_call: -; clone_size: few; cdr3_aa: CASSFRPKNIQYF; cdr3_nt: TGTGCCAGCAGTTTCCGCCCAAAAAACATTCAGTACTTC
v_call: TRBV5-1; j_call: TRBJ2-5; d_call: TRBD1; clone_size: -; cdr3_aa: CASSATGTGRETQYF; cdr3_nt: TGCGCCAGCAGCGCAACCGGGACAGGGAGAGAGACCCAGTACTTC
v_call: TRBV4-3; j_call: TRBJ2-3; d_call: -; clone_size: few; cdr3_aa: CASSQGGKITDTQYF; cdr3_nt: TGCGCCAGCAGCCAAGGTGGGAAGATCACAGATACGCAGTATTTT
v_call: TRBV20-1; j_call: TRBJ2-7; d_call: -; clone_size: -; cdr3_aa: CSARDSITSEGGEQYF; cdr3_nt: TGCAGTGCTAGAGATTCGATAACTAGCGAGGGGGGCGAGCAGTACTTC
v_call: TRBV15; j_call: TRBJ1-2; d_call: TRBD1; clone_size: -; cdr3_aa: CAAAGQGGYGYTF; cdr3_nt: TGTGCCGCCGCGGGACAGGGGGGATATGGCTACACCTTC
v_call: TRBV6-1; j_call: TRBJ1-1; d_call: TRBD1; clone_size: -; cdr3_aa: CASSARTGFGTEAFF; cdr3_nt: TGTGCCAGCAGTGCCCGGACAGGCTTTGGCACTGAAGCTTTCTTT
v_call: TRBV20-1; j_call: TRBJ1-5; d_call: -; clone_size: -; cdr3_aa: CSAGNTYSRNQPQHF; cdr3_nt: TGCAGTGCTGGGAACACCTATTCCCGCAATCAGCCCCAGCATTTT
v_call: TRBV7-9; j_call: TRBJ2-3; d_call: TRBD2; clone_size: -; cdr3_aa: CASSFQTSGGQDDTQYF; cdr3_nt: TGTGCCAGCAGCTTCCAGACTAGCGGGGGCCAAGACGATACGCAGTATTTT
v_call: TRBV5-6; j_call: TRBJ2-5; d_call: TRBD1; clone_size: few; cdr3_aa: CASSYRGFNQETQYF; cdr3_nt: TGTGCCAGCAGCTACAGGGGGTTCAACCAAGAGACCCAGTACTTC
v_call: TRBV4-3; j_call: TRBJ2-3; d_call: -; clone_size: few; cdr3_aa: CASSQAWSGAPTDTQYF; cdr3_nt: TGCGCCAGCAGCCAAGCATGGTCCGGGGCTCCCACAGATACGCAGTATTTT
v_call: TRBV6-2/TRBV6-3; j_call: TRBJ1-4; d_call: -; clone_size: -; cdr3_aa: CASSYSSFATNEKLFF; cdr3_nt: TGTGCCAGCAGTTACTCGAGCTTCGCAACTAATGAAAAACTGTTTTTT
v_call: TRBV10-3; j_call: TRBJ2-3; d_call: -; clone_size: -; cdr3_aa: CAISAVAADTQYF; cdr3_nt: TGTGCCATCAGTGCTGTCGCCGCAGATACGCAGTATTTT
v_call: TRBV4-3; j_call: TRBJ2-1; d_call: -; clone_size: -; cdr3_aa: CASKVGVGYNEQFF; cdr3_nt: TGCGCCAGCAAAGTAGGGGTGGGTTACAATGAGCAGTTCTTC
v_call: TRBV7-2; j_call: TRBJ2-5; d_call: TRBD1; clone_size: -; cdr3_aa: CASSLPGGQGPVETQYF; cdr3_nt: TGTGCCAGCAGCCTTCCGGGCGGACAGGGGCCAGTGGAGACCCAGTACTTC